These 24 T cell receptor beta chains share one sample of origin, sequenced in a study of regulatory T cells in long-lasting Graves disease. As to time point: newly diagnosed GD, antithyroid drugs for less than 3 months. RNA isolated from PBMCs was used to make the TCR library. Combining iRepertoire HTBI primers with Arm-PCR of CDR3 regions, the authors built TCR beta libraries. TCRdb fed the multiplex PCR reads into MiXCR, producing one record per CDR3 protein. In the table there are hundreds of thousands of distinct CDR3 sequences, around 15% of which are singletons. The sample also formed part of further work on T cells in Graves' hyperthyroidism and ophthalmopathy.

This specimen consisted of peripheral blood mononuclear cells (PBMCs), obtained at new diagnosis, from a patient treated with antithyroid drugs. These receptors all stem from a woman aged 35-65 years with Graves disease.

CDR3: CASMGKSNQPQHF. CDR3 DNA: TGTGCCAGCATGGGAAAGAGCAATCAGCCCCAGCATTTT. The J gene is TRBJ1-5, the V gene TRBV28, with no clear D. V lost 7 bases and J lost 1, with 8 bases in between. The CDR3 runs 13 residues. Germline lookup yields CDR1 MDHEN and CDR2 SYDVKM.

CDR3 DNA: TGTGCCAGCAGCTTGGGGACAAGAAGAGATGAAAAACTGTTTTTT. It is translated as CASSLGTRRDEKLFF. This chain links TRBV5-6 with TRBJ1-4, with D possibly matching TRBD1 (5 bases). The CDR3 has 15 amino acids. Germline assignment: CDR1 SGHDT and CDR2 YYEEEE. V dropped 0 bases and J dropped 6 bases, with 12 bases sitting between them.

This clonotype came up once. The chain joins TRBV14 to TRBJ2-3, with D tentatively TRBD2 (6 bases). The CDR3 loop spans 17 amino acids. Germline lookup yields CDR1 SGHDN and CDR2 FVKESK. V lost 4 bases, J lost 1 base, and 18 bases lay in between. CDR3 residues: CASSPGRTSWGTDTQYF. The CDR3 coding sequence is TGTGCCAGCAGCCCGGGGAGGACCTCCTGGGGCACAGATACGCAGTATTTT.

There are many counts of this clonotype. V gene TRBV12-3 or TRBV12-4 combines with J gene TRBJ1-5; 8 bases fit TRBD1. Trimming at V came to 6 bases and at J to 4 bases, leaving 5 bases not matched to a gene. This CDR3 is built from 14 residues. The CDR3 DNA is TGTGCCAGCAGCTTGACAGGGGCAAATCAGCCCCAGCATTTT. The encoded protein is CASSLTGANQPQHF.

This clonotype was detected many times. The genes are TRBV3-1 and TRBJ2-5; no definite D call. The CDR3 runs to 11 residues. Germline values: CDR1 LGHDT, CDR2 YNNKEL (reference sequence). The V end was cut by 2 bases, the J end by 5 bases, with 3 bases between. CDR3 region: CASSQSETQYF. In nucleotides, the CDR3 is TGTGCCAGCAGCCAATCGGAGACCCAGTACTTC.

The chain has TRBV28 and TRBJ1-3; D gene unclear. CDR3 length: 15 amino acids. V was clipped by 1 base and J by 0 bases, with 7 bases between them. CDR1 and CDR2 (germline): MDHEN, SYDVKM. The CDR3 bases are TGTGCCAGCAGTTTATTGGGGTACTCTGGAAACACCATATATTTT. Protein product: CASSLLGYSGNTIYF.

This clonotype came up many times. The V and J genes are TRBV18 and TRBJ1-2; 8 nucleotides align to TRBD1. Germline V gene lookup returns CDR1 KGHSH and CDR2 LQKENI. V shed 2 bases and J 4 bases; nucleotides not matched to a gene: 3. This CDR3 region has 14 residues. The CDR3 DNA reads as TGTGCCAGCTCACCAAGGGGACAGGCCTATGGCTACACCTTC. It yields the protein CASSPRGQAYGYTF.

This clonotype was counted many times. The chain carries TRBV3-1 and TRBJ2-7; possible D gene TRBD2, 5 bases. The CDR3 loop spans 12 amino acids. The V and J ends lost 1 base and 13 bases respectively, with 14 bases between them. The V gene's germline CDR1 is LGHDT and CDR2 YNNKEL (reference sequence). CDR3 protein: CASSQGGYERYF. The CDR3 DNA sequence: TGTGCCAGCAGCCAAGGCGGGTACGAGCGATACTTC.

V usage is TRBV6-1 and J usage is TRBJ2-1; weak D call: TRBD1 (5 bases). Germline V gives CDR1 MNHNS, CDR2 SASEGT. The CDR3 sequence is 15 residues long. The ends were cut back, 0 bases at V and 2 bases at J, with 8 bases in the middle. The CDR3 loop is CASSEAIGAYNEQFF. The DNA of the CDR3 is TGTGCCAGCAGTGAAGCGATAGGGGCCTACAATGAGCAGTTCTTC.

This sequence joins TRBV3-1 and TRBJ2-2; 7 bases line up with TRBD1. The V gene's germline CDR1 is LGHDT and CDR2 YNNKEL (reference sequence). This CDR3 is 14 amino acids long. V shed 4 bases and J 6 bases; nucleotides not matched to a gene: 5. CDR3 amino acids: CASSLTGVAGELFF. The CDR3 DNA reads TGTGCCAGCAGCCTCACAGGGGTCGCCGGGGAGCTGTTTTTT.

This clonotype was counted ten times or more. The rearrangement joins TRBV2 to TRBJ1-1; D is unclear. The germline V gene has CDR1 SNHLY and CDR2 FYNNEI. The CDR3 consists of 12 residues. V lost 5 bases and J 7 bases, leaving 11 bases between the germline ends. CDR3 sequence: CASSLNHIEAFF. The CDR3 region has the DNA TGTGCCAGCAGTCTGAACCATATTGAAGCTTTCTTT.

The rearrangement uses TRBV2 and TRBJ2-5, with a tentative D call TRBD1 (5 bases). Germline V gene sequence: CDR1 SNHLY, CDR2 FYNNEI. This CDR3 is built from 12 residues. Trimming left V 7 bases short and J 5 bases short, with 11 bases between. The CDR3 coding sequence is TGTGCCAGCACCCAATCAGGGGAGACCCAGTACTTC. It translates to CASTQSGETQYF.

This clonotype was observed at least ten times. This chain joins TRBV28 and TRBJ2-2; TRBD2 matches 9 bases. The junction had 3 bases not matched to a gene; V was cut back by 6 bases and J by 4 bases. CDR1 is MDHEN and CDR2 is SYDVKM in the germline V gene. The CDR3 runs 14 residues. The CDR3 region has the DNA TGTGCCAGCAGGGGGACTAGCATCACCGGGGAGCTGTTTTTT. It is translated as CASRGTSITGELFF.

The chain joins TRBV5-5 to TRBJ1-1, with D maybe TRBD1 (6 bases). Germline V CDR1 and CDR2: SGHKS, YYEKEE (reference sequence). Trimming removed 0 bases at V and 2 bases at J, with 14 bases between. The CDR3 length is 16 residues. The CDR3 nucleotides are TGTGCCAGCAGCTTGGTCTCAGGGGCCTTTAACACTGAAGCTTTCTTT. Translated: CASSLVSGAFNTEAFF.

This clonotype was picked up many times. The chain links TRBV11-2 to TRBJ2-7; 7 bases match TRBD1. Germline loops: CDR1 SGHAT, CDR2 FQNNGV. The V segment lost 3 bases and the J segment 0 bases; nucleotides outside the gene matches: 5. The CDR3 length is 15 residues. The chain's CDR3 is CASSLLQGPSYEQYF. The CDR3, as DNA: TGTGCCAGCAGCTTGTTACAGGGGCCCTCCTACGAGCAGTACTTC.

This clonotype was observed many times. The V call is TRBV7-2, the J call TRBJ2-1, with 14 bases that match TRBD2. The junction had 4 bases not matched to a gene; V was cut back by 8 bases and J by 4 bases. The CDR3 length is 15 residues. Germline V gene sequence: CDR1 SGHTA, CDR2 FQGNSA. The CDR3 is CASGLAGGRYNEQFF. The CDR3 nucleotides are TGTGCCAGCGGACTAGCGGGGGGAAGGTACAATGAGCAGTTCTTC.

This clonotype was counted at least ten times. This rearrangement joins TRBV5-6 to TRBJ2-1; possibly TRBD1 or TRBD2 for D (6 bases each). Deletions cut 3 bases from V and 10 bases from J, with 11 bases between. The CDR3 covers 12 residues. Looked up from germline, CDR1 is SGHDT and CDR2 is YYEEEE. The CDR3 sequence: CASSWGAVEQFF. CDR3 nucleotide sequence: TGTGCCAGCAGCTGGGGGGCGGTCGAGCAGTTCTTC.

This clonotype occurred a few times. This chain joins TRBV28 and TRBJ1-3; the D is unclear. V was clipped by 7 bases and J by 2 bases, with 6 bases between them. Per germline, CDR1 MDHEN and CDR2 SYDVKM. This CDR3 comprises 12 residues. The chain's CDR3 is CASTVTGNTIYF. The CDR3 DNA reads TGTGCCAGCACGGTGACTGGAAACACCATATATTTT.

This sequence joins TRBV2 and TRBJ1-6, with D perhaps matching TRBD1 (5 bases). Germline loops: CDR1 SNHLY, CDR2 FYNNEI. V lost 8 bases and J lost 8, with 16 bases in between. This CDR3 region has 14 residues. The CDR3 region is CASRLARAYSPLHF. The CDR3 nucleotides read TGTGCCAGCCGACTGGCCAGGGCATATTCACCCCTCCACTTT.

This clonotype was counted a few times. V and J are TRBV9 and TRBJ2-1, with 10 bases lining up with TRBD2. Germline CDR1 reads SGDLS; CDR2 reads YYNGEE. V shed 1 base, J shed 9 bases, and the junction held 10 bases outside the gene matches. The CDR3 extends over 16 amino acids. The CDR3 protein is CASSVRSSGGRGEQFF. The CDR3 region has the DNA TGTGCCAGCAGCGTACGGTCTAGCGGGGGTCGGGGTGAGCAGTTCTTC.

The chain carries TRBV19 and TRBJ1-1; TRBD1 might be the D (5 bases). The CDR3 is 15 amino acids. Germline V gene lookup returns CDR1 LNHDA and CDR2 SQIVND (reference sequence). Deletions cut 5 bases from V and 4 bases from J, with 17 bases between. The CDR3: CASSAGWGGTTEAFF. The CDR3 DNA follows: TGTGCCAGTAGTGCGGGGTGGGGAGGGACCACTGAAGCTTTCTTT.

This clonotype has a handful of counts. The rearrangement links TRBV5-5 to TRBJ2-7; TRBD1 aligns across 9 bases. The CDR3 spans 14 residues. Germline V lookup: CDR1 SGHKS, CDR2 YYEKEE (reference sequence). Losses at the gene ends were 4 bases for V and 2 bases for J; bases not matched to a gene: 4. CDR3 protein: CASSHGTGTYEQYF. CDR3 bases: TGTGCCAGCAGCCACGGGACAGGGACCTACGAGCAGTACTTC.

The CDR3 DNA reads as TGCAGTCCACAGGGTCTAGACACCGGGGAGCTGTTTTTT. As protein: CSPQGLDTGELFF. The rearrangement joins TRBV20-1 to TRBJ2-2, with D possibly TRBD1 on 6 matching bases. This CDR3 is 13 amino acids long. The germline V and J ends were trimmed by 8 bases and 3 bases, with 13 bases remaining between them. Germline CDR1 reads DFQATT; CDR2 reads SNEGSKA (reference sequence).

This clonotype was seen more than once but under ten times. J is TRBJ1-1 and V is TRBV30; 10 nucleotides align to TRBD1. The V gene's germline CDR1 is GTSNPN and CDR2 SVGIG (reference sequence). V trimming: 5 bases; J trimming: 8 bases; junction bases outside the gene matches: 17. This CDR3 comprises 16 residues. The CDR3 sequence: CAWVPFPDRGHFEAFF. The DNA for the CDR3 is TGTGCCTGGGTACCCTTCCCCGACAGGGGGCACTTCGAAGCTTTCTTT.